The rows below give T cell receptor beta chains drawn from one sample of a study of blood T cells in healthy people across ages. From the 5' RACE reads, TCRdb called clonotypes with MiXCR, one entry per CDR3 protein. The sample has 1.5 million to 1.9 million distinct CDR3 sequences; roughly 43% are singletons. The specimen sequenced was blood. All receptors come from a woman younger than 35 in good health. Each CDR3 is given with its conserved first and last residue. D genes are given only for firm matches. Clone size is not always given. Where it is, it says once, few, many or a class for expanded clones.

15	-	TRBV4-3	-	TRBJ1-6	CASSQGPMGNSPLHF	TGCGCCAGCAGCCAAGGGCCGATGGGAAATTCACCCCTCCACTTT
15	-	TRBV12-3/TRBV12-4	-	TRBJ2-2	CASTPRASAGGELFF	TGTGCCAGCACTCCCAGGGCCTCAGCGGGCGGGGAGCTGTTTTTT
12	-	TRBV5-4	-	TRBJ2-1	CASSFRGSEQFF	TGTGCCAGCAGCTTCCGGGGTAGTGAGCAGTTCTTC
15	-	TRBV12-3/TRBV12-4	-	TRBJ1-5	CASSPTARGNQPQHF	TGTGCCAGCAGTCCGACGGCACGGGGAAATCAGCCCCAGCATTTT
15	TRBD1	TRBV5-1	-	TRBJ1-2	CASSFGGTGGEGYTF	TGCGCCAGCAGCTTTGGAGGGACAGGGGGAGAAGGCTACACCTTC
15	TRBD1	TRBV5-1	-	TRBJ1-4	CASTSPDRGIEKLFF	TGCGCCAGCACCTCTCCGGACAGGGGTATTGAAAAACTGTTTTTT
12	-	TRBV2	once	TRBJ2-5	CASSGNRETQYF	TGTGCCAGCAGTGGAAACCGAGAGACCCAGTACTTC
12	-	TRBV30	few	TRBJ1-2	CACPRGLGGYTF	TGTGCCTGCCCAAGGGGATTGGGCGGCTACACCTTC
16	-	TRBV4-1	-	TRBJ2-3	CASSQGQTQSTDTQYF	TGCGCCAGCAGCCAAGGGCAGACCCAGAGCACAGATACGCAGTATTTT
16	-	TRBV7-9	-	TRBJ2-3	CASSLGTWAGTDTQYF	TGTGCCAGCAGCTTAGGAACCTGGGCTGGCACAGATACGCAGTATTTT
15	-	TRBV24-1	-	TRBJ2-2	CATSARDGYTGELFF	TGTGCCACCAGTGCACGAGACGGGTACACCGGGGAGCTGTTTTTT
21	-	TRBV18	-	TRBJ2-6	CASSPTLQMRGITPGANVLTF	TGTGCCAGCTCACCGACACTGCAGATGCGGGGTATTACTCCTGGGGCCAACGTCCTGACTTTC
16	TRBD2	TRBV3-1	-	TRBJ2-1	CASSPPLAGVHNEQFF	TGTGCCAGCAGCCCTCCACTAGCGGGAGTCCACAATGAGCAGTTCTTC
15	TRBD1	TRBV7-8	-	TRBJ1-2	CASSPYSPGQGRFTF	TGTGCCAGCAGCCCCTATTCACCGGGACAGGGGCGGTTCACCTTC
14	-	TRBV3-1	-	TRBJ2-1	CASSPTGPLIEQFF	TGTGCCAGCAGCCCCACGGGACCCCTCATTGAGCAGTTCTTC
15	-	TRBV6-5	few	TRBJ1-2	CASSYRNWTPDGYTF	TGTGCCAGCAGTTACAGAAATTGGACCCCAGATGGCTACACCTTC
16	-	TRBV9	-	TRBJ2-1	CASSVAGGGLSDEQFF	TGTGCCAGCAGCGTAGCAGGGGGGGGTTTGTCCGATGAGCAGTTCTTC
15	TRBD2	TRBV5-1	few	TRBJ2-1	CASSLDSAGGGEQFF	TGCGCCAGCAGCTTGGATTCAGCGGGGGGCGGTGAGCAGTTCTTC
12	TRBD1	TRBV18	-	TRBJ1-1	CASSPGTEEAFF	TGTGCCAGCTCACCAGGGACAGAGGAAGCTTTCTTT
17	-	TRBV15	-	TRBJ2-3	CATSRVITGTSTDTQYF	TGTGCCACCAGCAGAGTAATTACAGGAACCAGCACAGATACGCAGTATTTT
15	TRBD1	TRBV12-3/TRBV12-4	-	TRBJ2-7	CASSFVQGAYNEQYF	TGTGCCAGCAGTTTCGTGCAGGGGGCGTACAATGAGCAGTACTTC
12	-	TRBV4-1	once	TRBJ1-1	CASSPPGPEAFF	TGCGCCAGCAGCCCCCCCGGACCTGAAGCTTTCTTT
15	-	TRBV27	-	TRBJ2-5	CASSLVYRDGETQYF	TGTGCCAGCAGTTTGGTCTACAGGGACGGAGAGACCCAGTACTTC
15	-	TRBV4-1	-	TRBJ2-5	CASNQDPPDRETQYF	TGCGCCAGCAACCAAGATCCCCCCGATCGGGAGACCCAGTACTTC
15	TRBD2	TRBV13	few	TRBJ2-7	CASSTYPGTSGEQYF	TGTGCCAGCAGCACCTACCCCGGGACTAGCGGGGAGCAGTACTTC
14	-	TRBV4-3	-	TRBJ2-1	CASSGQGGWNEQFF	TGCGCCAGCAGCGGCCAAGGCGGGTGGAATGAGCAGTTCTTC
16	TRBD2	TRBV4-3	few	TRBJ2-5	CASSQEFLAGRETQYF	TGCGCCAGCAGCCAAGAATTTCTAGCGGGACGAGAGACCCAGTACTTC
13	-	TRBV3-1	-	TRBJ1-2	CASSQGSNYGFTF	TGTGCCAGCAGCCAGGGCAGTAATTATGGCTTCACCTTC
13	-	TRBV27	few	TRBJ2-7	CASSVLGDYEQYF	TGTGCCAGCAGTGTCCTAGGGGACTACGAGCAGTACTTC
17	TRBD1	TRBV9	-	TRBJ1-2	CASSVIDQGAINYGYTF	TGTGCCAGCAGCGTAATAGACCAGGGGGCGATTAACTATGGCTACACCTTC
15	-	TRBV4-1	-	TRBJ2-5	CASSQVFRVEETQYF	TGCGCCAGCAGCCAAGTTTTCCGGGTCGAAGAGACCCAGTACTTC
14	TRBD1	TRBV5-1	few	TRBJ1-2	CASSSWDRGNGYTF	TGCGCCAGCAGCTCATGGGACAGGGGTAACGGCTACACCTTC
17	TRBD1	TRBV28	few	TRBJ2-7	CASSLKLGQVDSYEQYF	TGTGCCAGCAGTCTCAAATTGGGACAGGTGGACTCCTACGAGCAGTACTTC
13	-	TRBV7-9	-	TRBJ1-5	CASSHTGPQPQHF	TGTGCCAGCAGCCATACAGGGCCACAGCCCCAGCATTTT
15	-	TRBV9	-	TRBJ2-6	CASSELGFGANVLTF	TGTGCCAGCAGCGAGTTGGGGTTCGGGGCCAACGTCCTGACTTTC
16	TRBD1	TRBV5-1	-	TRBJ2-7	CASATGQGSSTGEQYF	TGCGCCAGCGCGACAGGGCAGGGCTCCTCCACGGGAGAGCAGTACTTC
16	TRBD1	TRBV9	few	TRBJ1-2	CASSVAAGGLSGGYTF	TGTGCCAGCAGCGTAGCGGCAGGGGGTCTGTCGGGGGGCTACACCTTC
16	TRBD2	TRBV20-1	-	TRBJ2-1	CSARDPQGGSYNEQFF	TGCAGTGCTAGAGATCCCCAGGGAGGGTCCTACAATGAGCAGTTCTTC
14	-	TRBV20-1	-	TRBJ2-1	CSAPGLIGPSEQFF	TGCAGTGCCCCCGGGTTGATTGGTCCCTCTGAGCAGTTCTTC
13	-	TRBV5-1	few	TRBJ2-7	CASSLEGPNEQYF	TGCGCCAGCAGCTTGGAAGGTCCCAATGAGCAGTACTTC
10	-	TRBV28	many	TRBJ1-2	CASGNYGYTF	TGTGCCAGCGGAAACTATGGCTACACCTTC
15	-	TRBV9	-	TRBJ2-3	CASSVESGHTDTQYF	TGTGCCAGCAGCGTAGAGTCAGGCCACACAGATACGCAGTATTTT
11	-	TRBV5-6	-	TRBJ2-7	CATGTLYEQYF	TGTGCCACAGGGACACTCTACGAGCAGTACTTC
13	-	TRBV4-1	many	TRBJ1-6	CASSQGLNSPLHF	TGCGCCAGCAGCCAGGGACTCAATTCACCCCTCCACTTT
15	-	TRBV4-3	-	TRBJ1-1	CASSQDRGNVAEAFF	TGCGCCAGCAGCCAAGATAGGGGGAATGTCGCTGAAGCTTTCTTT
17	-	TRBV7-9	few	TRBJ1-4	CASSFIVSGATNEKLFF	TGTGCCAGCAGCTTTATAGTATCGGGTGCAACTAATGAAAAACTGTTTTTT